This T cell receptor beta chain was found in a study of beta chain features in type 1 diabetes. Study background: Patients were similar to healthy donors in age and gender (as well as in cell yields). General study points: PCR may have favored shorter templates equally in patients and controls.

Since all of the isolated RNA was reverse transcribed, expressed TCRB transcripts were what got sequenced. Naive, central memory and regulatory T cell samples came to a mean of approximately 3.6 million reads. The method was immunoSEQ multiplex PCR; TCRdb's version includes in-frame clones alone and lacks a portion of them. The table lists 300,000 to 350,000 clones, around 8% of them singletons, with around 0.45% in the top ten. This clone has more than one count but fewer than ten. As yet, its antigen is unknown. The same CDR3 also results from other DNA sequences found in this sample. Germline V gives CDR1 DFQATT, CDR2 SNEGSKA (reference sequence). The CDR3 totals 11 residues. Trimming took off 3 bases at V and 4 bases at J, with 4 bases between the two ends.

What was sequenced was central memory CD4+ T cells from blood. V gene TRBV20-1 combines with J gene TRBJ2-1; no clear D. The receptor was derived from a woman between 18 and 29 years old in good health. The CDR3 here is CSASRYNEQFF. The CDR3, as DNA: TGCAGTGCTAGTCGGTACAATGAGCAGTTCTTC.